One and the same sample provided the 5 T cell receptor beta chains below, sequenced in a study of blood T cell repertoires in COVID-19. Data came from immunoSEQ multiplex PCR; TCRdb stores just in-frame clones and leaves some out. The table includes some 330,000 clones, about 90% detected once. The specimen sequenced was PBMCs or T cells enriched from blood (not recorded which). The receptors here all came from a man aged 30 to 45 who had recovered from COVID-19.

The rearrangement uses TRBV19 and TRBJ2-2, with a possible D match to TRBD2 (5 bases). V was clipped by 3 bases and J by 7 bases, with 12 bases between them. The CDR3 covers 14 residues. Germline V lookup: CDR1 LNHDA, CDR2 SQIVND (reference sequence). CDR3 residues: CASSMNGVFGELFF. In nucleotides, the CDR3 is TGTGCCAGTAGTATGAACGGGGTTTTCGGGGAGCTGTTTTTT. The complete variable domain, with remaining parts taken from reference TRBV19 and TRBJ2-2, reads DGGITQSPKYLFRKEGQNVTLSCEQNLNHDAMYWYRQDPGQGLRLIYYSQIVNDFQKGDIAEGYSVSREKKESFPLTVTSAQKNPTAFYLCASSMNGVFGELFFGEGSRLTVL.

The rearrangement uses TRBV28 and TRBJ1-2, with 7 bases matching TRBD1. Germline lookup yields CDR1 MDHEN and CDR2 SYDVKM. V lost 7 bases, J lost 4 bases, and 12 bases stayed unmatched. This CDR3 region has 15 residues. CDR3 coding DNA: TGTGCCAGCATCTTAGGACAGGCTCGGGGCTATGGCTACACCTTC. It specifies CASILGQARGYGYTF.

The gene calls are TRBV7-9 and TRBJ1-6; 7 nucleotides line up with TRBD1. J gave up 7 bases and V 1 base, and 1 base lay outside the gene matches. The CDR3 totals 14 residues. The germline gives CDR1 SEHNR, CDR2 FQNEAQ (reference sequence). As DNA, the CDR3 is TGTGCCAGCAGCTTAGGGGACAGAAATTCACCCCTCCACTTT. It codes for CASSLGDRNSPLHF.

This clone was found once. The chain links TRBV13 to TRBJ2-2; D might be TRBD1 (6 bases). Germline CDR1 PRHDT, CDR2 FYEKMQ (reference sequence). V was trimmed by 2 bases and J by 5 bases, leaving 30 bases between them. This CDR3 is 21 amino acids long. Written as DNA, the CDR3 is TGTGCCAGCAGCTTAACCCCTACAGGGTCCCATACGTGGGTTGGAACCGGGGAGCTGTTTTTT. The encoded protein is CASSLTPTGSHTWVGTGELFF.

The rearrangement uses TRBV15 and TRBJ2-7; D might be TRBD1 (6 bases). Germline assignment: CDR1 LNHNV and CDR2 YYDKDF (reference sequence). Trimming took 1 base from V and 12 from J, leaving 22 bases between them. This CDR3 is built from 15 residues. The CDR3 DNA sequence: TGTGCCACCAGCAGAGTTAGGGGTAGGACAGCCGATTTGTACTTC. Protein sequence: CATSRVRGRTADLYF.